One and the same sample provided the 21 T cell receptor beta chains below, sequenced in a study of blood T cells in healthy people across ages. A second PCR of about 7 to 12 cycles used a sample-barcoded 5' primer and a J-beta primer mix. TCRdb fed the 5' RACE reads into MiXCR, producing one record per CDR3 protein. The table lists approximately 830,000 distinct CDR3 sequences, around two thirds of them singletons. Sequenced sample: blood. The receptors derive from a man aged 25 to 45 in good health.

A note on this clonotype: An end of the junction differs from the germline gene, which may be a read error. V usage is TRBV20-1 and J usage is TRBJ2-3; TRBD2 aligns across 10 bases. Germline V gives CDR1 DFQATT, CDR2 SNEGSKA (reference sequence). This CDR3 comprises 16 residues. CDR3 protein: CSARDAASGGPDMQYF. In DNA, the CDR3 is TGCAGTGCTAGAGACGCGGCTAGCGGGGGCCCAGATATGCAGTATTTT.

The chain has TRBV5-1 and TRBJ2-3; D unclear. This CDR3 contains 13 residues. Germline V lookup: CDR1 SGHRS, CDR2 YFSETQ. V was shortened by 4 bases and J by 4 bases, with 10 bases between the two germline ends. The DNA for the CDR3 is TGCGCCAGCAGCCCCACCCAGCCAGATACGCAGTATTTT. Translating it yields CASSPTQPDTQYF. Supplemented by reference TRBV5-1 and TRBJ2-3, the full variable domain reads KAGVTQTPRYLIKTRGQQVTLSCSPISGHRSVSWYQQTPGQGLQFLFEYFSETQRNKGNFPGRFSGRQFSNSRSEMNVSTLELGDSALYLCASSPTQPDTQYFGPGTRLTVL.

This clonotype was seen a few times. This chain links TRBV5-1 with TRBJ2-3, with TRBD1 as a possible D gene (6 bases). V was shortened by 4 bases and J by 7 bases, with 22 bases between the two germline ends. CDR3 length: 16 residues. The V gene's germline CDR1 is SGHRS and CDR2 YFSETQ. The CDR3 sequence: CASSLTGFSNQNTQYF. The DNA of the CDR3 is TGCGCCAGCAGCCTCACAGGGTTTTCTAATCAGAATACGCAGTATTTT.

V is TRBV6-5 and J is TRBJ2-5; no clear D. The J call is doubtful: the DNA matches TRBJ2-7 better. Germline CDR1 is MNHEY and CDR2 is SVGAGI. This CDR3 is 14 amino acids long. This CDR3 reads CASSVRKGSYEQYF. The DNA of the CDR3 is TGTGCCAGCAGTGTCAGGAAAGGCTCCTACGAGCAGTACTTC.

This chain connects TRBV7-6 to TRBJ2-4; 11 nucleotides align to TRBD1. Germline CDR1 and CDR2: SGHVS and FNYEAQ. This CDR3 is 12 amino acids long. V trimming: 3 bases; J trimming: 11 bases; junction bases outside the gene matches: 0. The CDR3 here is CASSLGQGVQYF. CDR3 sequence (DNA): TGTGCCAGCAGCTTGGGACAGGGGGTTCAGTACTTC.

Remarks on this clonotype: Compared with germline, one end of the junction differs, possibly owing to a read error. The gene calls are TRBV14 and TRBJ2-7; TRBD2 might be the D (6 bases). The end of the DNA aligns better with TRBJ2-5, so the J call may be wrong. CDR3 length: 15 amino acids. The germline V gene encodes CDR1 SGHDN and CDR2 FVKESK. The DNA for the CDR3 is TGTGCCAGCAGCCAAGCACGGACTACCCAACAGACCCAGTACTTC. It codes for CASSQARTTQQTQYF.

The genes are TRBV7-4 and TRBJ2-7, with 7 bases fitting TRBD1. Germline V CDR1 and CDR2: SGHVT, SQSDAQ. There are 20 residues in the CDR3. Trimming removed 5 bases from V and 1 base from J; junction bases left unmatched: 23. The chain's CDR3 is CASSVPHPGQRNKLSYEQYF. CDR3 coding DNA: TGTGCCAGCAGCGTTCCTCACCCGGGACAGAGAAACAAACTATCCTACGAGCAGTACTTC.

This clonotype appeared a few times. The rearrangement uses TRBV12-3 or TRBV12-4 and TRBJ2-7; TRBD1 or TRBD2 may be the D gene (5 bases each). V was trimmed by 2 bases and J by 4 bases, leaving 12 bases between them. The CDR3 length is 14 residues. The CDR3 DNA reads TGTGCCAGCAGTTTAAGTCAGGGCGGGTACGAGCAGTACTTC. Its translation is CASSLSQGGYEQYF.

The rearrangement joins TRBV9 to TRBJ1-5, with a tentative D call TRBD1 (5 bases). The V end was cut by 0 bases, the J end by 6 bases, with 13 bases between. CDR3 length: 15 residues. Germline-derived CDR1 and CDR2 are SGDLS and YYNGEE. CDR3 amino acids: CASSVASGEGQPQHF. CDR3 DNA: TGTGCCAGCAGCGTAGCTTCGGGGGAAGGTCAGCCCCAGCATTTT.

This chain connects TRBV6-2 or TRBV6-3 to TRBJ2-3; possibly TRBD1 or TRBD2 for D (5 bases each). This CDR3 contains 16 residues. Trimming took 5 bases from V and 2 from J, leaving 17 bases between them. Germline V gene lookup returns CDR1 MNHEY and CDR2 SVGEGT. The CDR3 region has the DNA TGTGCCAGCAGTCCTTATGGGGGTAGTGCCACAGATACGCAGTATTTT. This translates into CASSPYGGSATDTQYF.

This rearrangement joins TRBV29-1 to TRBJ2-3; 11 nucleotides agree with TRBD2. This CDR3 has 15 residues. V lost 3 bases, J lost 1 base, and 3 bases stayed unmatched. In germline, CDR1 is SQVTM, CDR2 ANQGSEA. The CDR3 spells CSVDTSGGRTDTQYF. CDR3 coding DNA: TGCAGCGTTGACACTAGCGGGGGCCGCACAGATACGCAGTATTTT.

The chain recombines TRBV7-2 with TRBJ2-3; D call uncertain. The CDR3 loop spans 15 amino acids. CDR1 SGHTA and CDR2 FQGNSA come from the germline V gene. Trimming stripped 5 bases from V and 0 bases from J, with 12 bases between. CDR3 amino acids: CASSDPLGSTDTQYF. For the CDR3, the DNA is TGTGCCAGCAGCGATCCCCTAGGTAGCACAGATACGCAGTATTTT.

This clonotype appeared a few times. This sequence joins TRBV3-1 and TRBJ2-1; tentative D call: TRBD2 (6 bases). The CDR3 runs to 16 residues. Trimming left V 0 bases short and J 1 base short, with 10 bases between. The germline gives CDR1 LGHDT, CDR2 YNNKEL (reference sequence). The chain's CDR3 is CASSQDGGRSYNEQFF. For the CDR3, the DNA is TGTGCCAGCAGCCAAGATGGAGGGCGATCCTACAATGAGCAGTTCTTC.

This clonotype has more than one count but fewer than ten. In DNA, the CDR3 is TGCGCCAGCAGCGCCCAGGGCTCCGGCGACACCGGGGAGCTGTTTTTT. It encodes CASSAQGSGDTGELFF. The V call is TRBV5-1, the J call TRBJ2-2; the D gene is possibly TRBD1 (5 bases). The CDR3 extends over 16 amino acids. Germline lookup yields CDR1 SGHRS and CDR2 YFSETQ. The V and J ends lost 4 bases and 3 bases respectively, with 16 bases between them. The full variable domain, completed using reference TRBV5-1 and TRBJ2-2, is KAGVTQTPRYLIKTRGQQVTLSCSPISGHRSVSWYQQTPGQGLQFLFEYFSETQRNKGNFPGRFSGRQFSNSRSEMNVSTLELGDSALYLCASSAQGSGDTGELFFGEGSRLTVL.

V is TRBV27 and J is TRBJ2-5; no clear D. The end of the DNA aligns better with TRBJ2-7, so the J call may be wrong. Germline V lookup: CDR1 MNHEY, CDR2 SMNVEV (reference sequence). This CDR3 contains 13 residues. The CDR3 nucleotides are TGTGCCAGCAGTTTAGGATCATTTTACGAGCAGTACTTC. It yields the protein CASSLGSFYEQYF.

In the case of this clonotype: The junction departs from germline at one end; a sequencing error may be responsible. CDR3 sequence (DNA): TGTGCCAGCAGCCCTACAGGGGGCTTCTCCTACAATGGGCAGTTCTTC. The encoded protein is CASSPTGGFSYNGQFF. This sequence joins TRBV14 and TRBJ2-1; TRBD1 agrees at 9 bases. Germline CDR1 SGHDN, CDR2 FVKESK. This CDR3 has 16 amino acids.

As to this clonotype: The junction departs from germline at one end; a sequencing error may be responsible. The V call is TRBV7-9, the J call TRBJ1-1, with unresolved D. Per the germline V gene, CDR1 is SEHNR and CDR2 is FQNEAQ (reference sequence). The CDR3 sequence is 14 residues long. The CDR3 bases are TGTGCCAGCAGCCCACAGTCCCCGAACGCTGAAGCTTTCTTT. Its translation: CASSPQSPNAEAFF.

CDR3 protein: CATRGGTPLSYEQYF. The DNA of the CDR3 is TGTGCCACCCGAGGAGGGACGCCTCTCTCCTACGAGCAGTACTTC. This chain connects TRBV10-3 to TRBJ2-7; perhaps TRBD2 as D (6 bases). Germline loops: CDR1 ENHRY, CDR2 SYGVKD. CDR3 length equals 15 residues. V was pared by 10 bases and J by 0 bases, with 19 bases between.

This chain joins TRBV7-9 and TRBJ1-1, with D perhaps TRBD1 (5 bases). The CDR3 spans 14 residues. CDR1 and CDR2 from the germline V gene are SEHNR and FQNEAQ (reference sequence). V was cut by 0 bases and J by 6 bases, with 11 bases left in between. The CDR3 sequence: CASSLAGRTAEAFF. Here the CDR3 DNA reads TGTGCCAGCAGCTTAGCGGGACGGACCGCTGAAGCTTTCTTT.

The V and J genes are TRBV28 and TRBJ1-5; TRBD1 aligns across 7 bases. This CDR3 has 16 residues. V lost 6 bases and J lost 1; bases outside the gene matches: 9. Per germline, CDR1 MDHEN and CDR2 SYDVKM. CDR3 sequence: CASRRRGGMSNQPQHF. In DNA, the CDR3 is TGTGCCAGCAGGAGAAGAGGGGGCATGAGCAATCAGCCCCAGCATTTT. Looking up the rest from reference TRBV28 and TRBJ1-5 gives the full variable domain: DVKVTQSSRYLVKRTGEKVFLECVQDMDHENMFWYRQDPGLGLRLIYFSYDVKMKEKGDIPEGYSVSREKKERFSLILESASTNQTSMYLCASRRRGGMSNQPQHFGDGTRLSIL.

The rearrangement joins TRBV11-2 to TRBJ1-2, with 8 nucleotides matching TRBD1. V shed 5 bases and J 4 bases; nucleotides not matched to a gene: 6. Looked up from germline, CDR1 is SGHAT and CDR2 is FQNNGV. This CDR3 region has 14 residues. CDR3: CASSPWTGSYGYTF. In DNA, the CDR3 is TGTGCCAGCAGCCCCTGGACAGGGAGCTATGGCTACACCTTC.